This TCR beta chain was identified in a study of STAT5B mutations in CD4+ large granular lymphocyte leukemia. Trimming cost V 7 bases and J 0 bases, with 22 bases left between them. The CDR3 runs to 17 residues. Germline V gives CDR1 SGHVS, CDR2 FQNEAQ. For this clone: What it binds is not known.

Control samples were healthy donors' buffy coats. Findings and caveats of the study: Approximately 25% of private leukemic clonotypes occurred rarely in other patients' non-leukemic repertoires. CD4-sorted patient repertoires seemed more clonal than healthy CD4+ repertoires.

The data were produced by immunoSEQ multiplex PCR, yet TCRdb's version contains in-frame clones alone and is incomplete. Here the sample spans over 20,000 clones, 80% to 85% being singletons. The J gene is TRBJ2-7, the V gene TRBV7-8; TRBD2 might be the D (5 bases). Sequenced material: CD4+ T cells from blood buffy coats. This clonotype was sampled from a human donor in good health. The DNA for the CDR3 is TGTGCCAGCACCCTAAGCGGTGGAGGAACTCCCTCCTACGAGCAGTACTTC. As protein: CASTLSGGGTPSYEQYF.